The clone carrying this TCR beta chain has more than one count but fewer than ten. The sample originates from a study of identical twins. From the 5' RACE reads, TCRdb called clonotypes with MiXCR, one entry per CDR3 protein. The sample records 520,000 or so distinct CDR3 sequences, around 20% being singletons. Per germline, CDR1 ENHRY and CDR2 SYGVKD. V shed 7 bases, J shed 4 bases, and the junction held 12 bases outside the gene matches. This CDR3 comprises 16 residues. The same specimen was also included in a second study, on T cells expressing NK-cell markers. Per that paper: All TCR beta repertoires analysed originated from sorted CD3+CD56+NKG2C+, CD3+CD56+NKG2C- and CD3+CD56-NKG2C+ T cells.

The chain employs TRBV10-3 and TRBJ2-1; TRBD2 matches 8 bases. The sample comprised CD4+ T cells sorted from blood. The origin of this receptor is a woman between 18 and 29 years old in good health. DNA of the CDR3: TGTGCCATCATCGCGGCGGCCAGCGGGGGTTACAATGAGCAGTTCTTC. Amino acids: CAIIAAASGGYNEQFF.